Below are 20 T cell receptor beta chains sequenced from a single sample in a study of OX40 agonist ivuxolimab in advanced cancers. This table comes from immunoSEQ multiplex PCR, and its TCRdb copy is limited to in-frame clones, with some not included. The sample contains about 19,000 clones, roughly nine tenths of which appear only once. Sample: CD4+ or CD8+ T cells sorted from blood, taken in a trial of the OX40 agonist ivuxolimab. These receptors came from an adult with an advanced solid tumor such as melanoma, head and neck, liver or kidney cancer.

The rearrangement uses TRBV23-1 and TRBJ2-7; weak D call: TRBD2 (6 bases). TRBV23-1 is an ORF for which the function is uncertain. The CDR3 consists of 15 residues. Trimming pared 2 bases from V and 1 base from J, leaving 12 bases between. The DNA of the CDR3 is TGCGCCAGCAGTCAACTTCCGGGGACTTCCTACGAGCAGTACTTC. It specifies CASSQLPGTSYEQYF.

CDR3 loop: CASSVVINNEQFF. In DNA form, the CDR3 reads TGTGCCAGCAGCGTAGTTATCAACAATGAGCAGTTCTTC. The chain has TRBV9 and TRBJ2-1; D remains ambiguous. Trimming shortened V by 0 bases and J by 5 bases, and 6 bases separated the two germline ends. The CDR3 is made up of 13 amino acids. Germline V gene data show CDR1 as SGDLS and CDR2 as YYNGEE. The entire variable domain, with the rest obtained from reference TRBV9 and TRBJ2-1, is as follows: DSGVTQTPKHLITATGQRVTLRCSPRSGDLSVYWYQQSLDQGLQFLIQYYNGEERAKGNILERFSAQQFPDLHSELNLSSLELGDSALYFCASSVVINNEQFFGPGTRLTVL.

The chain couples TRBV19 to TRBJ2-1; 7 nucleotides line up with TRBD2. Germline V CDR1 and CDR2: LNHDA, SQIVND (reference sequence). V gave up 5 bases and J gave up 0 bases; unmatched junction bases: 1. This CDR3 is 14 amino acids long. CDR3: CASSRGSSYNEQFF. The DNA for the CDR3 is TGTGCCAGTAGTCGCGGGAGCTCCTACAATGAGCAGTTCTTC.

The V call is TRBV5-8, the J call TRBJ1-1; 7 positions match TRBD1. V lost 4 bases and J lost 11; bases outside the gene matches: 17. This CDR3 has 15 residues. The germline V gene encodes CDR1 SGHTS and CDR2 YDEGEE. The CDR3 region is CASSETGAAGYSAFF. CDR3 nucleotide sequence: TGTGCCAGCAGCGAAACAGGGGCCGCCGGGTATTCTGCTTTCTTT.

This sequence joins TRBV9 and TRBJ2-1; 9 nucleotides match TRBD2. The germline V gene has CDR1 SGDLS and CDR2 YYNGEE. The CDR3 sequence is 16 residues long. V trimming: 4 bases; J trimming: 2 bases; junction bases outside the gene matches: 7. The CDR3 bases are TGTGCCAGCAGCACCTCTGGACTAGCGACCTACAATGAGCAGTTCTTC. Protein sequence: CASSTSGLATYNEQFF. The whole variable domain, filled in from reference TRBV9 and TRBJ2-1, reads DSGVTQTPKHLITATGQRVTLRCSPRSGDLSVYWYQQSLDQGLQFLIQYYNGEERAKGNILERFSAQQFPDLHSELNLSSLELGDSALYFCASSTSGLATYNEQFFGPGTRLTVL.

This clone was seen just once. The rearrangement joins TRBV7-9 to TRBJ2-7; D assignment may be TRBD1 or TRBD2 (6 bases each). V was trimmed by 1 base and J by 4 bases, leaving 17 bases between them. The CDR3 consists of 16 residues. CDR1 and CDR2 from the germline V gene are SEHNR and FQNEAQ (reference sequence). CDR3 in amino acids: CASSLGRGTLIYEQYF. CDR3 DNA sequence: TGTGCCAGCAGCTTAGGAAGGGGGACTCTGATATACGAGCAGTACTTC.

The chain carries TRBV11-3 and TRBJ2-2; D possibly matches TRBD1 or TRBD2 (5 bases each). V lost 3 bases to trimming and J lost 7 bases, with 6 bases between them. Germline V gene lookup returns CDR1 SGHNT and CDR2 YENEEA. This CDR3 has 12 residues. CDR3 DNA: TGTGCCAGCAGCTTGGGGGTCGGGGAGCTGTTTTTT. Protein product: CASSLGVGELFF. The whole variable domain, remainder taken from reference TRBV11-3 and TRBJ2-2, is EAGVVQSPRYKIIEKKQPVAFWCNPISGHNTLYWYLQNLGQGPELLIRYENEEAVDDSQLPKDRFSAERLKGVDSTLKIQPAELGDSAVYLCASSLGVGELFFGEGSRLTVL.

This CDR3 is CASSPRASGSGELFF. DNA of the CDR3: TGTGCCAGCAGTCCCAGGGCTTCTGGGTCCGGGGAGCTGTTTTTT. The V and J genes are TRBV6-5 and TRBJ2-2, with D perhaps matching TRBD1 (5 bases). The CDR3 contains 15 residues. Trimming pared 5 bases from V and 6 bases from J, leaving 16 bases between. Germline loops: CDR1 MNHEY, CDR2 SVGAGI.

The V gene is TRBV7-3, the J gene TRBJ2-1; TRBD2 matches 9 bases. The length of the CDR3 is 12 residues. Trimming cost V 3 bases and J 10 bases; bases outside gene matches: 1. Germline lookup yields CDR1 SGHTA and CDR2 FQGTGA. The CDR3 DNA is TGTGCCAGCAGCTTCGGGACTAGCGAGCAGTTCTTC. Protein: CASSFGTSEQFF. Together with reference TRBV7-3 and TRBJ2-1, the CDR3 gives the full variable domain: GAGVSQTPSNKVTEKGKYVELRCDPISGHTALYWYRQSLGQGPEFLIYFQGTGAADDSGLPNDRFFAVRPEGSVSTLKIQRTERGDSAVYLCASSFGTSEQFFGPGTRLTVL.

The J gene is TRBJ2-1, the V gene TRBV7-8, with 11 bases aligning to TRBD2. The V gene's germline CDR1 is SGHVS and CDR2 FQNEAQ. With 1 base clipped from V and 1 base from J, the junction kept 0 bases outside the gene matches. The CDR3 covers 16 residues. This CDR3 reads CASSLGLAGSYNEQFF. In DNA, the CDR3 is TGTGCCAGCAGCTTAGGACTAGCGGGGTCCTACAATGAGCAGTTCTTC.

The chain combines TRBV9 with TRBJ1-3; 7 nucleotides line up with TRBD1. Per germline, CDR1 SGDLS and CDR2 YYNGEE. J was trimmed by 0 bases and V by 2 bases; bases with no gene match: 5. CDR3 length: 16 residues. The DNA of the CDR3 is TGTGCCAGCAGCGTTGACAGGGCCGACTCTGGAAACACCATATATTTT. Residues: CASSVDRADSGNTIYF.

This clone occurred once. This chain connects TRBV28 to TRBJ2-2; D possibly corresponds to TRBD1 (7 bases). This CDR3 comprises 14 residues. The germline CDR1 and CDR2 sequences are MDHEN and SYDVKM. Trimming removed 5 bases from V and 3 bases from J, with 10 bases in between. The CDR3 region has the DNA TGTGCCAGCAGTCCCAGGGGGGACACCGGGGAGCTGTTTTTT. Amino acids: CASSPRGDTGELFF.

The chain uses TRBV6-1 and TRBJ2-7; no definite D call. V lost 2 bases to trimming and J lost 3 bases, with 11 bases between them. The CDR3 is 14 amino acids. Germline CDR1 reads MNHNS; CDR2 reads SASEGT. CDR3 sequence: CASSEWPGGYEQYF. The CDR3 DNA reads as TGTGCCAGCAGTGAATGGCCAGGCGGCTACGAGCAGTACTTC.

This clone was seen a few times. CDR3 in amino acids: CASSLGLEQYF. The CDR3 region has the DNA TGTGCCAGCAGCTTGGGACTAGAGCAGTACTTC. The chain combines TRBV7-9 with TRBJ2-7; 7 bases are shared with TRBD2. The CDR3 spans 11 residues. Germline CDR1 SEHNR, CDR2 FQNEAQ (reference sequence). J gave up 7 bases and V 3 bases, and 0 bases lay outside the gene matches.

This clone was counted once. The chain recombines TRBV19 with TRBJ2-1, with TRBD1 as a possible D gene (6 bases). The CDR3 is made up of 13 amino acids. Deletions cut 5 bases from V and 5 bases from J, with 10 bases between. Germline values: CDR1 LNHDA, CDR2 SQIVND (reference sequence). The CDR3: CASSSTGNNEQFF. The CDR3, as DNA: TGTGCCAGTAGTTCGACAGGAAACAATGAGCAGTTCTTC.

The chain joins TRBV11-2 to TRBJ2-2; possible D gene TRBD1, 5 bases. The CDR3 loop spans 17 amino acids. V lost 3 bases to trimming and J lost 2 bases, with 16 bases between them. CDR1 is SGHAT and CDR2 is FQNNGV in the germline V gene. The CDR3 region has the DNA TGTGCCAGCAGCTTTCCGGTACAGGATTCCAACACCGGGGAGCTGTTTTTT. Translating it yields CASSFPVQDSNTGELFF.

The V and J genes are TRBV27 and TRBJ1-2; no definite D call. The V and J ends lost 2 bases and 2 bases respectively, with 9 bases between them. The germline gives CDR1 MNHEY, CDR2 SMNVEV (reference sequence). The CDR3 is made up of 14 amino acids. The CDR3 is CASSLRRENYGYTF. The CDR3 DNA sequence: TGTGCCAGCAGTTTACGCCGGGAAAACTATGGCTACACCTTC.

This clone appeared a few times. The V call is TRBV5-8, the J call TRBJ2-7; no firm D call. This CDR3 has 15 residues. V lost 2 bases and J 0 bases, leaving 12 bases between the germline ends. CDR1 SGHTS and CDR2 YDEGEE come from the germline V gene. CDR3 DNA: TGTGCCAGCAGCTTCGGGCCTACCGGCTCCTACGAGCAGTACTTC. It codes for CASSFGPTGSYEQYF.

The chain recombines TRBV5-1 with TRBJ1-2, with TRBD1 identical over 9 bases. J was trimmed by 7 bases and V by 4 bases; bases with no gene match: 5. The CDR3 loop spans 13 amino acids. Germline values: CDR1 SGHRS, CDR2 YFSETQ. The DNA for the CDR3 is TGCGCCAGCAGCGTCACAGGGGGCGTTGGCTACACCTTC. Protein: CASSVTGGVGYTF.

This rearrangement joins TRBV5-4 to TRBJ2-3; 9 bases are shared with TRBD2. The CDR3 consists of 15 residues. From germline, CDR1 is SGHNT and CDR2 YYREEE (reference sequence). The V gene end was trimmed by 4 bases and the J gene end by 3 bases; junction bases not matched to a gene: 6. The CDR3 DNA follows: TGTGCCAGCAGCACGGTGGGACTAGCAACAGATACGCAGTATTTT. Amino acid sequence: CASSTVGLATDTQYF. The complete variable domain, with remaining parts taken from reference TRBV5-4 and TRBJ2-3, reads ETGVTQSPTHLIKTRGQQVTLRCSSQSGHNTVSWYQQALGQGPQFIFQYYREEENGRGNFPPRFSGLQFPNYSSELNVNALELDDSALYLCASSTVGLATDTQYFGPGTRLTVL.